Listed here is a single T cell receptor beta chain. The data stem from a study of T cell changes during pregnancy in multiple sclerosis. Some clones are missing from TCRdb's copy, which holds only in-frame ones; the method was immunoSEQ multiplex PCR. The data hold around 99,000 clones, with 85% to 95% observed a single time. The trim removed 5 bases at V and 5 bases at J, leaving 6 bases unmatched. Per germline, CDR1 MNHNS and CDR2 SASEGT. This CDR3 region has 13 residues. This sequence joins TRBV6-1 and TRBJ2-7; 7 nucleotides line up with TRBD1. Sequences were derived from peripheral blood, sampled in the third trimester of pregnancy. This sequence originates from a female donor in good health, enrolled as a control in a pregnancy study. The CDR3 region has the DNA TGTGCCAGCAGTACCCAGACAGGGAACGAGCAGTACTTC. It specifies CASSTQTGNEQYF.